The entry below gives a single T cell receptor (beta chain) sequence along with its context. No cognate antigen has been identified for it. No much larger clone is present one base from it, and per-base qualities are unavailable. The cohort consisted of hundreds of healthy bone marrow donors. Cohort members were all nominally healthy when sampled, although unrecorded immune exposures were likely present. The donor was CMV seronegative and was included in the group of a few hundred seronegative cohort members. A peripheral blood sample was collected from each donor, and TCR beta sequencing was performed on peripheral blood mononuclear cells. Genomic DNA extraction from the blood cell samples was performed with the Qiagen DNeasy Blood Extraction Kit. Its CDR3 holds 13 amino acids, cysteine through phenylalanine. The kept DNA is CDR3 alone, 39 bases in frame from the first base. At the junction V is shortened by 2 bases and J by 8 bases; bases outside the gene matches: 5. Reading the germline V gene gives CDR1 KGHSH and CDR2 LQKENI.

The receptor library was made with the immunoSEQ multiplex PCR assay. For the multiplex PCR, a mixture combining 60 forward primers for TCR Vbeta segments and 13 reverse primers for TCR Jbeta segments was used. The CDR3 region of rearranged TCR beta genes was amplified from genomic DNA with a multiplex PCR assay. The Illumina HiSeq System was used to sequence the amplified TCR beta libraries as 87-base-pair reads. Processing in the source paper ran as follows. In a later analysis, approximately 74 million unique TCR beta chains were counted across the 666 repertoires, and roughly 11 million of these chains were shared by at least two donors. Raw reads were error-corrected and collapsed into unique sequences by a nearest-neighbor algorithm in which closely related sequences were merged to remove PCR and sequencing errors. V, D and J gene segments were assigned by aligning CDR3 sequences to IMGT reference sequences. Each retained sequence needed at least a six-nucleotide match to both a V gene segment and a J gene segment. Rearrangements were classified as productive when the CDR3 lacked stop codons and remained in frame with V and J, and all other rearrangements were classified as non-productive. Following IMGT convention, CDR3 was defined as the stretch from the second conserved V-encoded cysteine to the conserved J-encoded phenylalanine. Sequences without an unambiguous match to a single V gene segment were excluded from the earlier analysis of several hundred of the donors. An earlier analysis of 587 of the donors called V segments functional above 56.7% productive rearrangements and segregating when the between-donor standard deviation exceeded 5%. A statistical classification framework was developed to diagnose cytomegalovirus status using the catalog of TCR beta chain sequences. In a later analysis, V and J genes were assigned by comparing TCR nucleotide sequences against IMGT/GENE-DB human TR gene sequences. In a later analysis, CDR3 sequences and most-parsimonious VDJ recombination scenarios were assigned using the TCRdist pipeline. A later analysis defined each TCR beta chain by its CDR3 amino acid sequence plus V-gene family, and excluded reads lacking a unique V-gene family. In a later analysis, 450 to 600 highly shared, low-generation-probability nucleotide sequences were removed to address suspected cross-contamination and a sequencing artifact. A later analysis calculated a clonal expansion index for each public chain from normalized within-repertoire ranks of inferred template counts. In a later analysis, generation probabilities were computed using a VDJ recombination model fitted to out-of-frame rearrangements, and the results were checked against IGoR. In a later analysis, hypergeometric tests were used to score TCR-TCR, TCR-HLA and TCR-CMV co-occurrence, with a repertoire-size bias correction applied to TCR pairs. False discovery rates were estimated in a later analysis by permuting HLA or CMV assignments 20 times. In a later analysis, co-occurring TCRs were grouped with DBSCAN, and TCRdist sequence similarity was added when clustering was performed within HLA-allele-positive subsets. Repertoires with fewer than 30,000 or more than 120,000 public chains, plus five repertoires with anomalous nucleotide sharing, were excluded from co-occurrence clustering. TCRdb re-hosts the immuneACCESS table, in-frame sequences only. Its copies lack some clones; in the studies checked, an unresolved V gene accounts for under half of them, and the cause for the rest is not known. Clonal size and the V and J genes are those of that table, whereas D and trimming came from the DNA. Recorded for this sample are around 170,000 clones; roughly four fifths of them occurred a single time. The biggest ten clones account for about 0.5% of the sample.

The data were obtained in a study of cytomegalovirus exposure and HLA in healthy donors (dated by TCRdb to 2016 to 2017). Concerning the study at large: An earlier analysis of 587 of the donors reported 250 to 350 Gb of sequence data and 100 million to 130 million unique TCR beta sequences from 150 million to 200 million T cells. A later analysis re-analyzed previously published TCR beta repertoires from 600 to 850 donors and added high-resolution HLA genotyping to study TCR occurrence patterns. To predict cytomegalovirus infection status, the study brought together high-throughput TCR immunosequencing, statistical association of individual TCRs with disease status, and machine learning. Rather than drawing on any new phenotypic data, the later analysis identified candidate immune exposures from TCR beta sequences and the way those sequences occurred across donors. The aim of the study was to test whether cataloging public T cell receptors could identify signatures of past pathogen exposure. Donor age, sex, ethnicity and CMV serostatus were collected together with the repertoire data. The study used immunosequencing to profile the T cell repertoires of several hundred subjects and linked those repertoires to cytomegalovirus serostatus. Because of strong linkage in the cohort, roughly 5 DR-DQ haplotypes were treated as single units for association and clustering. HLA typing covered class I and class II loci at four-digit resolution. Across some 400 genotyped donors of the cohort, an average of approximately 240,000 unique TCR beta nucleotide sequences per donor were sequenced, and roughly a sixth of those sequences were non-productive. An early release covering roughly 580 HLA-typed donors comprised 300 to 350 gigabases of sequencing data and around 85 million unique TCR sequences. An earlier analysis of about 620 of the donors applied high-throughput TCR beta sequencing to assess whether each TCR beta V gene segment acted as functional or pseudogenic. All discovery cohort repertoires had been generated using a single sequencing platform. The number of donors typed differed by locus, with roughly 620-630 for A, B, C, DRB1 and DQB1, more than 500 for DQA1, about 610 for DPA1, and some 450 for DPB1. Among the roughly 400 genotyped donors, more than 70% belonged to the genetic ancestry cluster associated with self-reported Caucasian donors. Along with the approximately 650-subject first cohort, a separate validation cohort of about 110 different subjects was used. Genome-wide SNP genotypes for about 65% of the 666 donors were used in a later genetic analysis, which treated that subset as a discovery cohort.

Broad study findings and their caveats: The classifier was reported to diagnose cytomegalovirus status with high specificity and sensitivity in both the original cohort and the validation cohort. The study listed 150 to 200 TCR beta chains as associated with cytomegalovirus. According to a later analysis, parvovirus B19, influenza, CMV and Epstein-Barr virus appeared linked to several top co-occurrence clusters. Most TCR sequences were observed very rarely across donors, whereas some public TCRs were present in many individuals. A cluster of highly shared sequence variants was judged likely to be a technical artifact of the sequencing pipeline. In vitro tests confirmed that three of the cytomegalovirus-associated TCR beta chains recognize cytomegalovirus antigens. According to a later genetic analysis, donors in an Asian-associated ancestry cluster had fewer N-insertions in productive TCRs than the approximately 690-donor mean. In a later analysis, HLA-associated TCR beta chains showed more clonal expansion and lower generation probabilities than non-associated chains that were equally common. Because counts were too low, more than 15 rarely observed V segments, including chromosome 9 orphons, were excluded from the earlier analysis of several hundred of the donors. Roughly uniform sequencing depth across donors was assumed in presence/absence analyses, although this assumption may not hold. In an earlier analysis of 587 of the donors, most TCR beta V segments appeared in productive rearrangements about 87% or about 30% of the time, broadly matching IMGT annotations. Because some donors lacked HLA typing at each locus, the association tests relied only on the typed subset. In this cohort, only TCR beta chains were sequenced, and detectable features were limited by the absence of alpha or paired-chain data. When HLA alleles, especially DR and DQ, strongly co-occurred, TCR associations were difficult to assign to individual alleles. A further reported finding was that TCR beta sequences accurately predicted the HLA-A and HLA-B alleles for most subjects in the first cohort. In a later analysis, TCR association rates were found to vary across HLA loci, with the most associated TCRs seen for DRB1 alleles and the fewest for HLA-C alleles. Some IMGT-functional V segments, including TRBV6-2 and TRBV6-3, could not be distinguished by the 87-base-pair reads and were therefore excluded. According to the authors, the approach could potentially be generalized to other disease states and immunological phenotypes. Linkage disequilibrium might explain the correlated functional status among segregating V segments, but an unknown experimental factor could not be excluded. A later analysis associated 16,951 TCR beta sequences with specific HLA alleles at a false discovery rate of 0.05. CMV serostatus was the only immune exposure information available for the cohort. A later analysis found that most CMV-associated TCR beta chains appeared HLA-restricted, with HLA associations seemingly driven largely by CMV exposure. A later genetic analysis associated a missense DCLRE1C variant with V-gene and J-gene trimming of TCR beta chains, and an independent cohort replicated the association.

The TCR comes from a woman between 50 and 59 years old in good health and CMV-seronegative. Recombination linked TRBV18 to TRBJ1-2; the junction holds 7 bases that match TRBD1. The source material was PBMCs. In nucleotides, the sequence is TGTGCCAGCTCACCAAAGGAAGGGGGCGGCTACACCTTC. Its translation is CASSPKEGGGYTF.